This entry concerns a single T cell receptor beta chain. As yet, its antigen is unknown. This entry is derived from a study of blood T cells in healthy people across ages. Study-level information: About one barcoded beta molecule per two T cells came from capture by template switching. Study conclusions and caveats: Donors of long life had a larger count of naive CD4+ cells and greater diversity than aged donors.

A second about 7 to 11 cycle PCR used barcoded and J-beta primers. MiXCR, applied by TCRdb to the 5' RACE reads, yields one record per CDR3 protein. Found here are 600,000 to 900,000 distinct CDR3 sequences, more than 25% of them singletons; the top ten hold around 2.9%. Trimming removed 7 bases from V and 0 bases from J, with 10 bases in between. Germline values: CDR1 SNHLY, CDR2 FYNNEI. CDR3 length: 14 residues. Another study also made use of these data, one on T cells of mothers and their children. This second study notes: In cDNA synthesis, all of the extracted RNA was used at about 1.6 ug per 15 ul.

This chain links TRBV2 with TRBJ1-3; D is ambiguous. This TCR was sampled from a boy younger than 18 in good health. Material: blood. The CDR3 DNA reads TGTGCCAGCACCGACGGTTACTCTGGAAACACCATATATTTT. Residues: CASTDGYSGNTIYF.